A single sample gave rise to the 14 T cell receptor beta chains below, sequenced in a study of blood T cell repertoires in COVID-19. The assay was immunoSEQ multiplex PCR, and TCRdb's table has in-frame clones only and misses some. The table shows 200,000 to 300,000 clones, with approximately 89% occurring only once. Specimen: PBMCs or T cells enriched from blood (not recorded which). The receptor source for this set is a woman under 40 with acute COVID-19.

The V call is TRBV6-5, the J call TRBJ1-2; D not resolved. CDR3 length equals 14 residues. V was cut by 0 bases and J by 5 bases, with 10 bases left in between. Germline CDR1 is MNHEY and CDR2 is SVGAGI. CDR3 sequence (DNA): TGTGCCAGCAGTTACTCCCCGGGTGGATATGGCTACACCTTC. As protein: CASSYSPGGYGYTF.

CDR3 in amino acids: CASSRWRAGGRQETQYF. In DNA, the CDR3 is TGCGCCAGCAGCCGGTGGAGAGCGGGGGGCCGCCAAGAGACCCAGTACTTC. The V and J genes are TRBV5-1 and TRBJ2-5; 9 nucleotides line up with TRBD2. The V segment lost 4 bases and the J segment 1 base; nucleotides outside the gene matches: 11. The CDR3 totals 17 residues. Germline-derived CDR1 and CDR2 are SGHRS and YFSETQ. Complete variable domain (other parts from reference TRBV5-1 and TRBJ2-5): KAGVTQTPRYLIKTRGQQVTLSCSPISGHRSVSWYQQTPGQGLQFLFEYFSETQRNKGNFPGRFSGRQFSNSRSEMNVSTLELGDSALYLCASSRWRAGGRQETQYFGPGTRLLVL.

This chain connects TRBV19 to TRBJ1-1; D gene unclear. Trimming left V 1 base short and J 3 bases short, with 9 bases between. Germline values: CDR1 LNHDA, CDR2 SQIVND (reference sequence). The length of the CDR3 is 14 residues. DNA of the CDR3: TGTGCCAGTAGTATAGGCACTAGGGACACTGAAGCTTTCTTT. It translates to CASSIGTRDTEAFF. Filled out from reference TRBV19 and TRBJ1-1, the complete variable domain reads DGGITQSPKYLFRKEGQNVTLSCEQNLNHDAMYWYRQDPGQGLRLIYYSQIVNDFQKGDIAEGYSVSREKKESFPLTVTSAQKNPTAFYLCASSIGTRDTEAFFGQGTRLTVV.

There are a few counts of this clone. V is TRBV7-9 and J is TRBJ2-7; TRBD1 matches 7 bases. This CDR3 region has 14 residues. Germline V gene sequence: CDR1 SEHNR, CDR2 FQNEAQ (reference sequence). Trimming cost V 3 bases and J 6 bases; bases outside gene matches: 8. CDR3 DNA: TGTGCCAGCAGCTTTCAGGGGGTCTCGGGCGAGCAGTACTTC. Translation: CASSFQGVSGEQYF.

This chain uses TRBV5-1 with TRBJ1-2; D may be TRBD1 (5 bases). The CDR3 is 13 residues long. Trimming shortened V by 4 bases and J by 5 bases, and 12 bases separated the two germline ends. The V gene's germline CDR1 is SGHRS and CDR2 YFSETQ. The CDR3 DNA reads as TGCGCCAGCAGCCCCGTAGACAGATATGGCTACACCTTC. This codes for CASSPVDRYGYTF.

This clone was recorded a few times. This chain connects TRBV6-5 to TRBJ1-5, with a possible D match to TRBD1 (6 bases). Trimming took off 0 bases at V and 4 bases at J, with 7 bases between the two ends. This CDR3 is built from 14 residues. Germline assignment: CDR1 MNHEY and CDR2 SVGAGI. The CDR3 loop is CASSYSRGNQPQHF. The CDR3 DNA follows: TGTGCCAGCAGTTACTCGAGGGGGAATCAGCCCCAGCATTTT.

The genes are TRBV9 and TRBJ1-3; the D is unclear. The V and J ends lost 2 bases and 2 bases respectively, with 8 bases between them. The CDR3 loop spans 14 amino acids. CDR1 SGDLS and CDR2 YYNGEE come from the germline V gene. This chain's CDR3 is CASSVFSTGNTIYF. Written as DNA, the CDR3 is TGTGCCAGCAGCGTTTTCAGTACTGGAAACACCATATATTTT.

J is TRBJ2-1 and V is TRBV7-3; D is possibly TRBD2 (7 bases). V was shortened by 5 bases and J by 8 bases, with 13 bases between the two germline ends. This CDR3 has 13 amino acids. The V gene's germline CDR1 is SGHTA and CDR2 FQGTGA. The CDR3 reads CASSQEGGDEQFF. CDR3 coding DNA: TGTGCCAGCAGCCAAGAAGGGGGGGATGAGCAGTTCTTC.

This rearrangement joins TRBV19 to TRBJ1-1; D not resolved. The V gene lost 0 bases and the J gene lost 3 bases, with 17 bases spanning the gap. The CDR3 totals 17 residues. Germline CDR1 and CDR2: LNHDA and SQIVND (reference sequence). The CDR3 DNA reads TGTGCCAGTAGTATAGATCGAGGAATGCAGCGGGACACTGAAGCTTTCTTT. It yields the protein CASSIDRGMQRDTEAFF.

The rearrangement links TRBV7-6 to TRBJ2-2, with 14 bases matching TRBD2. The V gene end was trimmed by 1 base and the J gene end by 8 bases; junction bases not matched to a gene: 15. CDR1 and CDR2 (germline): SGHVS, FNYEAQ. This CDR3 is 20 amino acids long. DNA of the CDR3: TGTGCCAGCAGCTTAGGCAATCCGGGACTAGCGGGGGCCGGAGGTGGGGAGCTGTTTTTT. Translation gives CASSLGNPGLAGAGGGELFF.

The chain links TRBV5-6 to TRBJ1-6; maybe TRBD1 (5 bases). The CDR3 extends over 15 amino acids. V lost 2 bases and J 7 bases, leaving 13 bases between the germline ends. The germline V gene has CDR1 SGHDT and CDR2 YYEEEE. This CDR3 is CASSLYGGLNSPLHF. CDR3 nucleotides: TGTGCCAGCAGCTTATACGGGGGTCTGAATTCACCCCTCCACTTT.

V and J are TRBV6-1 and TRBJ1-5, with D hard to call. The V and J ends lost 0 bases and 3 bases respectively, with 9 bases between them. The CDR3 spans 15 residues. The germline V gene encodes CDR1 MNHNS and CDR2 SASEGT. The CDR3 protein is CASSEAGGNNQPQHF. The CDR3, as DNA: TGTGCCAGCAGTGAAGCAGGAGGGAACAATCAGCCCCAGCATTTT.

The V and J genes are TRBV10-1 and TRBJ2-3; D is perhaps TRBD2 (5 bases). The CDR3 extends over 16 amino acids. With 3 bases removed from V and 4 bases from J, the gap between germline ends came to 17 bases. CDR1 and CDR2 (germline): WNHNN, SYGVQD (reference sequence). The CDR3 region is CASSESLGGSPDTQYF. CDR3 DNA sequence: TGCGCCAGCAGTGAAAGTTTAGGAGGCTCCCCAGATACGCAGTATTTT.

V usage is TRBV7-2 and J usage is TRBJ2-7; 8 nucleotides align to TRBD1. Germline V gene lookup returns CDR1 SGHTA and CDR2 FQGNSA. The CDR3 extends over 15 amino acids. Trimming cost V 3 bases and J 2 bases; bases outside gene matches: 6. In DNA form, the CDR3 reads TGTGCCAGCAGCTTCCCGACAGGGGAAGCCTACGAGCAGTACTTC. Translation gives CASSFPTGEAYEQYF.